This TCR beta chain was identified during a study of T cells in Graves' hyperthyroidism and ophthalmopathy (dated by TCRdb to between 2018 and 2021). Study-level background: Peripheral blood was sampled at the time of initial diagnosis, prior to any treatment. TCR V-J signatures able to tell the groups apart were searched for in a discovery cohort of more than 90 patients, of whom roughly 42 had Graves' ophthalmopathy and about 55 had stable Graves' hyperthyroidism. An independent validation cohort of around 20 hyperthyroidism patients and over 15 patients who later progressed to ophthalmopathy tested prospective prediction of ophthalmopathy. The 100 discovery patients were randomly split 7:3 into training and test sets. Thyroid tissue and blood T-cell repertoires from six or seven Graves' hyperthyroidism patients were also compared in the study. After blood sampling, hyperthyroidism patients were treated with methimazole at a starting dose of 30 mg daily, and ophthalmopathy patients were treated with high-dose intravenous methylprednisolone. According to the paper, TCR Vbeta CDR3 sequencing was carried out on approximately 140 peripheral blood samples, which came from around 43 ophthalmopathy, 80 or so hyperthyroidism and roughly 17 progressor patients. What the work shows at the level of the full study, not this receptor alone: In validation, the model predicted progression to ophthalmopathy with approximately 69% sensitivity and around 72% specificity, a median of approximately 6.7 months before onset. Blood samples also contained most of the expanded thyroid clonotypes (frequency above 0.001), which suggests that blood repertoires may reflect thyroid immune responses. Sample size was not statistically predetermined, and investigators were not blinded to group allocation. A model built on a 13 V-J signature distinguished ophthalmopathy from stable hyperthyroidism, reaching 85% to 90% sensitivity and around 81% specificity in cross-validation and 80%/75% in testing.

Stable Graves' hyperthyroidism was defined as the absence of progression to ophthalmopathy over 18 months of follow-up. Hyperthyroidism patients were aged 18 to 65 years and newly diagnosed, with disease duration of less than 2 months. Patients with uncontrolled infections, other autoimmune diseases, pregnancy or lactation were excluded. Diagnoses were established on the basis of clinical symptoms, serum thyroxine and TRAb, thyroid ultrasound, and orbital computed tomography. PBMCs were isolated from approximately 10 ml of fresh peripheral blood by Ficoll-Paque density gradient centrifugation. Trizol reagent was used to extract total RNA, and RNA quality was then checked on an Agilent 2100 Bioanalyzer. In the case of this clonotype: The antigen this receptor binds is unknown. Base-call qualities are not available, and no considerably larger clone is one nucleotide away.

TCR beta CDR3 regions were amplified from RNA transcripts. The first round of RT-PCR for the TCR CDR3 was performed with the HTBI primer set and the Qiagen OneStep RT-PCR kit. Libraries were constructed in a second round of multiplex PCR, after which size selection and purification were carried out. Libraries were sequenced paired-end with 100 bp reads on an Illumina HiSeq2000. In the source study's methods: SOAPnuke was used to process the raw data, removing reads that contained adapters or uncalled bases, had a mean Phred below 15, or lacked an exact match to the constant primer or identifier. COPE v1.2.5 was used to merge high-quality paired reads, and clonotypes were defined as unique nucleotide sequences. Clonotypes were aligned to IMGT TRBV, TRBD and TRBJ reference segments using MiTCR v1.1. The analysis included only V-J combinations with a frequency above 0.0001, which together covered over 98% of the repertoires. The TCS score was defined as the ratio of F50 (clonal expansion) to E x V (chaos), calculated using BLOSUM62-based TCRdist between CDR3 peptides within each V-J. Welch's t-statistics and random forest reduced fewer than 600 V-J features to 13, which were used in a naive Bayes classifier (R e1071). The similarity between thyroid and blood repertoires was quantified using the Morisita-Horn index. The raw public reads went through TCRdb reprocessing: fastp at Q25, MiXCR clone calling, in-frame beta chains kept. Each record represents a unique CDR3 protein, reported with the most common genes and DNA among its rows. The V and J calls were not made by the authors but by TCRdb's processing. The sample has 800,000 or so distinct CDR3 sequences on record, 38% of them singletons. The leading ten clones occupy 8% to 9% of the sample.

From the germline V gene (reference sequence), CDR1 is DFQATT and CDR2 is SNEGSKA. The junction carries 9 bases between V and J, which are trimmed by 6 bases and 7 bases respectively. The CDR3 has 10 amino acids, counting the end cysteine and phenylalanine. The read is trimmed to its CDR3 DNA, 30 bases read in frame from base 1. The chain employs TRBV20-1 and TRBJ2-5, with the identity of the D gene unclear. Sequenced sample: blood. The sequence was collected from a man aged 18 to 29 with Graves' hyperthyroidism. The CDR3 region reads CSAAGGTQYF. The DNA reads TGCAGTGCGGCCGGCGGGACCCAGTACTTC.